This T cell receptor beta chain was recorded in a study of shared clonotypes between healthy human individuals (dated by TCRdb to the early 2020s). Some background on the complete study: The cohort comprised two women and a few men aged 18 to 49 years. For each donor, CD4 naive and CD4 memory were each given three plates, CD8 naive was given two plates, and CD8 memory was given one plate. To estimate repertoire size and how much clonotype sharing occurs between individuals, the study deeply sequenced the blood TCR repertoires of about five healthy adults. Libraries were prepared and TCR repertoires were sequenced by different laboratories using diverse techniques, in order to increase sequencing depth and limit assay-specific biases. Per donor, leukapheresis produced somewhere between about 0.85 and 9.5 billion PBMCs.

CD8 naive samples were CD45RO-negative cells positively selected for CCR7, giving a CD45RA+CCR7+ population that excluded TemRA cells. Healthy HIV-negative adults with no recently reported acute infections or vaccinations were included as donors. Only Caucasian adults living in Nashville, Tennessee, USA were represented among the donors. Blood was obtained by leukapheresis, after which PBMCs were separated by Ficoll-Histopaque density gradient centrifugation and cryopreserved in liquid nitrogen vapor phase. Analytical flow cytometry was used to check the purity and quantity of each magnetically sorted T cell population. Genomic DNA was isolated from each sorted fraction and quantified by UV absorbance on a Nanodrop 2000c. TCR CDR3 regions were amplified from genomic DNA by multiplex PCR using the deep immunoSEQ assay. Extracted genomic DNA from each cell subset was spread evenly across all wells of several immunoSEQ 96-well plates, with each plate serving as a replicate. For sorted subsets, around 200 ng genomic DNA, equal to 30,000 to 35,000 T cell genomes, was loaded into each replicate PCR. Purified libraries were quantified with a Qubit 3.0 fluorometer, sized on a Bioanalyzer 2100, and re-quantified with the KAPA Library Quantification kit. Each immunoSEQ 96-well plate was sequenced on its own single-read 150-cycle Illumina NextSeq 550 flow cell. In the authors' own workflow: Because the immunoSEQ output included only junctional sequences and no quality scores, the filtering could not be the same as the filtering used for full-length reads. To assign V/J genes and CDR3, sequences were annotated against IMGT germline references using PyIR, a Python wrapper for IgBLAST v1.9. Any read was removed if the V/J assignment was weak (E-value above 1e-6), the CDR3 was missing, or the read contained stop codons, out-of-frame junctions, or ambiguous translated residues. V3J clonotypes were defined as sequences sharing an identical inferred V gene, J gene, and CDR3 amino acid sequence. To compute the percentage overlap between repertoires, the number of shared unique clonotypes was divided by the size of the smaller repertoire. RTK rarefaction, the Chao1 estimator, and Recon v2.1 estimates of unobserved clonotypes were used to assess repertoire richness. Generation probabilities for all TCRbeta clonotypes obtained by the gDNA method from several donors were computed using OLGA. The table was pulled from immuneACCESS by TCRdb, which kept in-frame rearrangements only. Such tables lose some clones; where checked, under half of the loss comes from unresolved V genes, and the rest has no known cause. The DNA was the basis for D and trimming; V, J and clone size are from that table. This sample is represented by around 1.9 million clones; over 85% of them were singletons. Of the sample, about 1.6% is held by the ten largest clones.

The germline V gene provides CDR1 MNHEY and CDR2 SVGAGI. There are 13 amino acids in the CDR3, from cysteine to phenylalanine inclusive. Only the CDR3 DNA stays, 39 bases, in frame from base 1. The V end loses 6 bases and the J end loses 5 bases, and a stretch of 11 bases separates them. Remarks on this clone: Its antigen is unknown. No clone much larger than this one lies a single base away; base qualities are absent.

Overall results and qualifications from the work: Based on pairwise subsampling, the degree of clonotype sharing among donors was expected to be affected by sequencing depth. Larger estimated clonotype richness was generally found for naive subsets than for memory subsets. Sampling was restricted to blood, and TCR repertoires in tissues likely differ from the TCR repertoires found in blood. Incomplete sequencing was indicated by rarefaction of sorted-subset datasets, despite the large sequencing depth. When a handful of donors were compared, the shared fraction of clonotypes was around 5% for naive CD4, roughly 3.3% for naive CD8, 2.3% for memory CD4, and around 0.37% for memory CD8. The small number of donors limited the genetic and exposure-history diversity represented. Compared with non-shared clonotypes, the clonotypes found in all four sorted-subset donors had higher generation probabilities.

The receptor was derived from a man aged 18 to 35 in good health. Some clones in this sample may be carry-over from other donors' samples. The sample consisted of naive CD8+ T cells from PBMCs. According to the study, the label for this sample's cell subset or site signals: CD45RA+CCR7+. Recombination joined TRBV6-5 with TRBJ2-4; TRBD1 is a weak D gene call, 5 bases matching. For the CDR3, the sequence is CASSPAGQNIQYF. The nucleotide sequence is TGTGCCAGCAGCCCCGCAGGGCAAAACATTCAGTACTTC.